This TCR beta chain derives from a study of control samples from healthy donors and cancer patients. Per germline, CDR1 SGDLS and CDR2 YYNGEE. V was cut by 0 bases and J by 10 bases, with 11 bases left in between. The CDR3 covers 13 residues. The assay was immunoSEQ multiplex PCR, and TCRdb's table has in-frame clones only and misses some. The sample holds about 94,000 clones, 90% seen once. This clone was detected only once. The sequenced sample consisted of blood. The chain carries TRBV9 and TRBJ2-1, with no clear D. This clonotype was obtained from a woman between 18 and 29 years old in good health. As DNA, the CDR3 is TGTGCCAGCAGCGTAGAAAGTCATAGCGAGCAGTTCTTC. As protein: CASSVESHSEQFF.